This T cell receptor beta chain was identified in a study of control samples from healthy donors and cancer patients. Germline V CDR1 and CDR2: SGHAT, FQNNGV. Trimming took off 3 bases at V and 4 bases at J, with 9 bases between the two ends. There are 13 residues in the CDR3. Clones were sequenced by immunoSEQ multiplex PCR, and TCRdb holds only the in-frame ones, with some missing. The sample shows roughly 180,000 clones, about 91% of them seen only once. The sequence was obtained from a woman between 40 and 50 years old in good health. Source material: blood. The V and J genes are TRBV11-2 and TRBJ1-1; D gene unclear. The CDR3 region is CASSFALTTEAFF. CDR3 DNA sequence: TGTGCCAGCAGCTTTGCCCTTACCACTGAAGCTTTCTTT.